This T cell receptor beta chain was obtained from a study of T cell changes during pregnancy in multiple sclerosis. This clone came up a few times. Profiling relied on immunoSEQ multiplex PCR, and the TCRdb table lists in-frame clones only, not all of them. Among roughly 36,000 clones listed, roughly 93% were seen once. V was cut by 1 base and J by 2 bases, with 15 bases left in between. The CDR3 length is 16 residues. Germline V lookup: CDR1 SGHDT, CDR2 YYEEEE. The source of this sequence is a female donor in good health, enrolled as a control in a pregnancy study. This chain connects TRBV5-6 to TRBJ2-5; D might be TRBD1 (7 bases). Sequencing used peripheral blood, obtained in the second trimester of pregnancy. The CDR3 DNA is TGTGCCAGCAGCTTGTCCGGCGCAGGGGGGCAAGAGACCCAGTACTTC. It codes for CASSLSGAGGQETQYF.